This record covers a single TCR beta chain. These data come from a study of control samples from healthy donors and cancer patients. V dropped 1 base and J dropped 1 base, with 8 bases sitting between them. CDR1 and CDR2 from the germline V gene are GTSNPN and SVGIG (reference sequence). The CDR3 is 14 residues long. Sequencing was performed with immunoSEQ multiplex PCR; in TCRdb, only in-frame clones are kept and a portion is missing. This table has some 200,000 clones, 85% to 95% appearing once. V usage is TRBV30 and J usage is TRBJ1-5; maybe TRBD1 (5 bases). The sequencing sample was made of blood. The origin of this receptor is a man aged 18 to 29 in good health. The CDR3 region is CAWSGDPSNQPQHF. CDR3 bases: TGTGCCTGGAGTGGGGACCCGAGCAATCAGCCCCAGCATTTT.